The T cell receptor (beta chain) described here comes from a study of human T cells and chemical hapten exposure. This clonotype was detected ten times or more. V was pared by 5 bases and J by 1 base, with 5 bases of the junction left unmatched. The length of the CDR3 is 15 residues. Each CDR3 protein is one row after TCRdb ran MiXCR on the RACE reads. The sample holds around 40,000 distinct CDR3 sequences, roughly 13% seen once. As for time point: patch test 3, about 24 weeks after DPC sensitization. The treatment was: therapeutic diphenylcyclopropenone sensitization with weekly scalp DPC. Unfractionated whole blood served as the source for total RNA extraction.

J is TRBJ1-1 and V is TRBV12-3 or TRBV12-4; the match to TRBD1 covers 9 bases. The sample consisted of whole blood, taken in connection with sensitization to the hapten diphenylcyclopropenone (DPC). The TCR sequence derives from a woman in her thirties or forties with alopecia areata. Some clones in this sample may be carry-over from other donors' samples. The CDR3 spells CASSRMGQGNTEAFF. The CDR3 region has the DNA TGTGCCAGCAGTCGCATGGGACAGGGGAACACTGAAGCTTTCTTT.